These T cell receptor beta chains were read from a single sample in a study of blood T cell repertoires in COVID-19. Sequencing was performed with immunoSEQ multiplex PCR; in TCRdb, only in-frame clones are kept and a portion is missing. This sample carries 150,000 to 200,000 clones, approximately 86% of them seen once, and the ten largest clones take 7% to 10%. Sequencing was done on a sample of peripheral blood. These receptors were collected from a man between 45 and 60 years old with active or convalescent COVID-19. CDR3s leave out the opening cysteine and the closing phenylalanine or tryptophan. A D gene is named only where the DNA matches it firmly.

cdr3_aa v_call d_call
ASTPGDRGRGGYT TRBV6-5 TRBD1
ASSLRRVGNQPQH TRBV5-6 NA
ASSLMGQNNEQF TRBV7-3 TRBD1
ASRPGGVNEKLF TRBV7-2 NA
ASSYSIRGPYNEQF TRBV6-5 NA
ASSSTGQEYTDTQY TRBV7-3 TRBD1
ASSLWTGSDTQY TRBV5-1 NA
ASRDTGDSGNTIY TRBV6-6 TRBD1
ASRAGGSGGETQY TRBV6-5 TRBD2
ASSFEENTEAF TRBV12-3/TRBV12-4 NA
ASSYTIQGAETQY TRBV5-5 NA
ATLLTGCQPQH TRBV24-1 NA
ASSPQRQGGQF TRBV18 NA
ASSSNPQAPLH TRBV27 NA
ASSFAAGQSETQY TRBV5-1 NA
ASSDGIAGSWGYT TRBV4-3 NA
ASSQEAGSGGISPLH TRBV4-2 TRBD1
ASSEDFRETQY TRBV2 NA
ASSADGGMNYGYT TRBV5-4 NA
AISRTGISYNSPLH TRBV10-3 TRBD1
ASGVNQPAKNIQY TRBV19 NA
ASSRTNTEAF TRBV3-1/TRBV3-2 NA
SVGSGRANTGELF TRBV29-1 TRBD2
ASSADTGNTIY TRBV19 NA
ASSYTGVAEAF TRBV6-5 TRBD1
ASSSPGTGGIYEQY TRBV19 TRBD1
ASSPGRGANVLT TRBV27 NA